This is a list of T cell receptor beta chains from one sample in a study of cytomegalovirus exposure and HLA in healthy donors. Method: immunoSEQ multiplex PCR; TCRdb's copy keeps in-frame clones and lacks some. In total, the table holds approximately 70,000 clones. Input material: PBMCs. These TCRs come from a woman aged 25 to 45 in good health and CMV-seronegative. CDR3s include the opening cysteine and the closing phenylalanine or tryptophan. Each record gives: CDR3 length, D gene, J gene, V gene, CDR3 protein, CDR3 DNA. A D gene is named only where the DNA matches it firmly.

17,-,TRBJ1-1,TRBV4-2,CASSQGGVGGPHTEAFF,TGTGCCAGCAGCCAAGGGGGGGTCGGGGGGCCGCACACTGAGGCTTTCTTT
14,TRBD1,TRBJ2-7,TRBV7-9,CASSLMGQGYEQYF,TGTGCCAGCAGCTTGATGGGACAGGGTTACGAGCAGTACTTC
15,-,TRBJ1-1,TRBV5-6,CASSFSGTRTTEAFF,TGTGCCAGCAGCTTTTCCGGGACACGGACCACTGAAGCTTTCTTT
14,-,TRBJ2-7,TRBV18,CASSPPGVGADQTF,TGTGCCAGCTCACCACCCGGGGTGGGAGCTGACCAAACATTC
13,-,TRBJ1-1,TRBV30,CAWSRGNRAEAFF,TGTGCCTGGAGTCGGGGGAATAGGGCTGAAGCTTTCTTT
17,TRBD2,TRBJ2-5,TRBV5-1,CASSSPGGAGGWETQYF,TGCGCCAGCAGCTCCCCAGGAGGGGCGGGAGGTTGGGAGACCCAGTACTTC
13,TRBD1,TRBJ2-7,TRBV2,CASRTGMGYEQYF,TGTGCCAGCAGGACAGGGATGGGCTACGAGCAGTACTTC
12,-,TRBJ2-7,TRBV25-1,CASGRSSYEQYF,TGTGCCAGCGGGAGATCCTCCTACGAGCAGTACTTC
15,-,TRBJ1-1,TRBV13,CASSLAPGVNTEAFF,TGTGCCAGCAGCTTGGCCCCAGGGGTAAACACTGAAGCTTTCTTT
11,-,TRBJ2-1,TRBV6-1,CARSADNEQFF,TGTGCCAGAAGTGCTGACAATGAGCAGTTCTTC
14,-,TRBJ1-2,TRBV5-4,CASTGVAGSGGYTF,TGTGCCAGCACCGGGGTAGCGGGGTCGGGAGGCTACACCTTC
16,TRBD2,TRBJ2-7,TRBV5-1,CASSLRGTSKTYEQYF,TGCGCCAGCAGCCTGAGAGGGACTAGCAAGACCTACGAGCAGTACTTC
14,-,TRBJ2-7,TRBV29-1,CSVGRPGQYYEQYF,TGCAGCGTTGGAAGACCAGGGCAGTACTACGAGCAGTACTTC
14,-,TRBJ2-5,TRBV7-9,CASSPQGGQETQYF,TGTGCCAGCAGCCCACAGGGTGGACAAGAGACCCAGTACTTC
14,-,TRBJ1-5,TRBV28,CASSWGGTGQPQHF,TGTGCCAGCAGTTGGGGGGGCACCGGTCAGCCCCAGCATTTT
17,TRBD2,TRBJ2-7,TRBV4-2,CASSQDDGGLAAYEQYF,TGTGCCAGCAGCCAAGATGATGGGGGACTAGCGGCGTACGAGCAGTACTTC
15,-,TRBJ1-5,TRBV19,CASSIPLPSNQPQHF,TGTGCCAGTAGTATCCCCCTACCGAGCAATCAGCCCCAGCATTTT
13,TRBD1,TRBJ1-3,TRBV18,CASSGDRGNTIYF,TGTGCCAGCTCGGGGGACAGGGGAAACACCATATATTTT
16,TRBD1,TRBJ1-2,TRBV28,CASRGGDRGFRGGYTF,TGTGCCAGCAGGGGAGGGGACAGGGGTTTCAGGGGTGGCTACACCTTC
16,TRBD1,TRBJ1-4,TRBV6-5,CASSYRTGTGSGKLFF,TGTGCCAGCAGTTACCGAACCGGGACAGGGTCCGGAAAACTGTTTTTT
13,TRBD1,TRBJ2-7,TRBV6-5,CASISDRGYEQYF,TGTGCCAGCATATCGGACAGGGGCTACGAGCAGTACTTC
14,TRBD2,TRBJ2-5,TRBV11-3,CASSFGTSGQTQYF,TGTGCCAGCAGCTTCGGGACTAGCGGGCAGACCCAGTACTTC
14,TRBD1,TRBJ2-1,TRBV7-6,CASSLRTGGNEQFF,TGTGCCAGCAGTTTACGGACAGGGGGCAATGAGCAGTTCTTC
12,-,TRBJ2-3,TRBV27,CASSPSTDTQYF,TGTGCCAGCAGCCCTAGCACAGATACGCAGTATTTT
16,TRBD2,TRBJ2-1,TRBV9,CASSSRGLASDNEQFF,TGTGCCAGCAGCTCTCGGGGACTAGCCTCCGACAATGAGCAGTTCTTC
14,TRBD1,TRBJ1-6,TRBV5-6,CASSWGQDNSPLHF,TGTGCCAGCAGCTGGGGACAGGATAATTCACCCCTCCACTTT
15,-,TRBJ2-7,TRBV11-2,CASSLGAGASYEQYF,TGTGCCAGCAGCTTAGGGGCAGGGGCTTCCTACGAGCAGTACTTC
15,TRBD2,TRBJ2-7,TRBV28,CASSTTASGTYEQYF,TGTGCCAGCAGTACTACAGCTAGCGGTACCTACGAGCAGTACTTC
13,TRBD2,TRBJ2-1,TRBV29-1,CSVYLTSDNEQFF,TGCAGCGTCTACCTTACTAGCGACAATGAGCAGTTCTTC
14,TRBD1,TRBJ1-4,TRBV6-5,CASSKGGAGEKLFF,TGTGCCAGCTCGAAAGGGGGCGCCGGAGAAAAACTGTTTTTT
11,-,TRBJ2-7,TRBV14,CASSQAYEQYF,TGTGCCAGCAGCCAAGCTTACGAGCAGTACTTC
17,TRBD2,TRBJ2-7,TRBV28,CASRGGLGSGAPYEQYF,TGTGCCAGCAGAGGGGGGCTTGGTAGCGGGGCCCCCTACGAGCAGTACTTC
13,TRBD2,TRBJ2-5,TRBV30,CAWEVAGVETQYF,TGTGCCTGGGAGGTAGCGGGGGTGGAGACCCAGTACTTC
13,-,TRBJ1-5,TRBV28,CASSYGVVQPQHF,TGTGCCAGCAGCTACGGTGTTGTTCAGCCCCAGCATTTT
12,-,TRBJ2-7,TRBV7-2,CASSYSSYEQYF,TGTGCCAGCAGCTACAGCTCCTACGAGCAGTACTTC
15,TRBD1,TRBJ2-1,TRBV29-1,CSVEDRDRGYNEQFF,TGCAGCGTTGAAGATCGGGACAGGGGCTACAATGAGCAGTTCTTC
14,-,TRBJ1-5,TRBV9,CASSATGNNQPQHF,TGTGCCAGCAGCGCCACAGGGAACAATCAGCCCCAGCATTTT
13,TRBD2,TRBJ2-5,TRBV29-1,CSVGAGGAETQYF,TGCAGCGTTGGCGCGGGAGGTGCTGAGACCCAGTACTTC
15,TRBD2,TRBJ2-1,TRBV7-7,CASSLVSGGYNEQFF,TGTGCTAGCAGCTTAGTGAGCGGGGGCTACAATGAGCAGTTCTTC
15,-,TRBJ2-2,TRBV2,CASSVPPTPTGELFF,TGTGCCAGCAGTGTTCCCCCCACACCCACCGGGGAGCTGTTTTTT
15,-,TRBJ2-7,TRBV28,CATLPRGSVNYEQYF,TGTGCCACCCTACCCCGGGGGTCTGTGAACTACGAGCAGTACTTC
17,-,TRBJ2-3,TRBV7-8,CASSTSFDPGVADTQYF,TGTGCCAGCAGCACCTCGTTCGACCCGGGAGTAGCGGATACGCAGTATTTT
16,TRBD2,TRBJ2-1,TRBV9,CASSETSGSPLREQFF,TGTGCCAGCAGCGAGACTAGCGGGAGTCCCCTACGTGAGCAGTTCTTC
14,-,TRBJ1-5,TRBV7-9,CASSLGPSNQPQHF,TGTGCCAGCAGCTTAGGTCCAAGCAATCAGCCCCAGCATTTT
14,-,TRBJ1-1,TRBV27,CASSFIPGRTEAFF,TGTGCCAGCAGTTTTATTCCGGGGAGGACTGAAGCTTTCTTT
15,TRBD1,TRBJ1-5,TRBV30,CAWSVGDRGLQPQHF,TGTGCCTGGAGTGTTGGGGACAGGGGTCTCCAGCCCCAGCATTTT
12,-,TRBJ2-7,TRBV30,CAGERAGYEQYF,TGTGCCGGCGAAAGGGCGGGGTACGAGCAGTACTTC
15,TRBD1,TRBJ1-1,TRBV5-1,CASSLTGEVSTEAFF,TGCGCCAGCAGCTTGACAGGGGAAGTTAGCACTGAAGCTTTCTTT
11,-,TRBJ1-1,TRBV20-1,CSAPDSTEAFF,TGCAGTGCTCCTGACAGCACTGAAGCTTTCTTT
14,-,TRBJ2-7,TRBV28,CASSSQTAGYEQYF,TGTGCCAGCAGTTCCCAGACAGCCGGCTACGAGCAGTACTTC